These 18 T cell receptor beta chains share one sample of origin, sequenced in a study of cytomegalovirus exposure and HLA in healthy donors (dated by TCRdb to 2015 to 2018). The method behind the library was the immunoSEQ multiplex PCR assay. For the multiplex PCR, a mixture combining 60 forward primers for TCR Vbeta segments and 13 reverse primers for TCR Jbeta segments was used. Imported from immuneACCESS, the table was reduced by TCRdb to in-frame sequences with V and J called. These copies leave out some clones; in studies compared against another copy, an unresolved V gene accounts for under half, and the cause of the remainder is not known. This sample has roughly 200,000 clones in its table, and roughly 90% of those were observed once. The biggest ten clones account for more than 1% of the sample. Sequencing used PBMCs. These receptors came from a boy aged 2-9 years in good health and CMV-seronegative.

The chain has TRBV30 and TRBJ1-5; the D is unclear. V was cut by 2 bases and J by 4 bases, with 15 bases left in between. The CDR3 is 15 residues long. The germline V gene encodes CDR1 GTSNPN and CDR2 SVGIG (reference sequence). CDR3 nucleotides: TGTGCCTGGAGTACGGGATTCGGGGATAATCAGCCCCAGCATTTT. The encoded protein is CAWSTGFGDNQPQHF. Supplemented by reference TRBV30 and TRBJ1-5, the full variable domain reads SQTIHQWPATLVQPVGSPLSLECTVEGTSNPNLYWYRQAAGRGLQLLFYSVGIGQISSEVPQNLSASRPQDRQFILSSKKLLLSDSGFYLCAWSTGFGDNQPQHFGDGTRLSIL.

The rearrangement joins TRBV28 to TRBJ1-1, with D possibly TRBD1 on 6 matching bases. The CDR3 covers 14 residues. Germline loops: CDR1 MDHEN, CDR2 SYDVKM. Between the trimmed V and J ends, which lost 5 bases and 1 base, there was a span of 11 bases. CDR3 in amino acids: CASSEPGQNTEAFF. The CDR3 nucleotides read TGTGCCAGCAGTGAGCCGGGACAGAACACTGAAGCTTTCTTT.

This clone was found a few times. The chain has TRBV28 and TRBJ2-1, with a tentative D call TRBD1 (6 bases). CDR1 and CDR2 from the germline V gene are MDHEN and SYDVKM. V shed 5 bases and J shed 7 bases, with 9 bases lying between them. This CDR3 comprises 12 residues. CDR3 residues: CASSRTGNEQFF. Here the CDR3 DNA reads TGTGCCAGCAGTCGTACAGGGAATGAGCAGTTCTTC.

In its sample, this clone was seen a few times. V and J are TRBV5-1 and TRBJ2-7; D possibly corresponds to TRBD1 (5 bases). The CDR3 runs to 15 residues. Trimming removed 0 bases at V and 2 bases at J, with 12 bases between. In germline, CDR1 is SGHRS, CDR2 YFSETQ. In DNA, the CDR3 is TGCGCCAGCAGCTTGGATGGGGCCCCCGCCTACGAGCAGTACTTC. Translation gives CASSLDGAPAYEQYF.

The genes are TRBV7-6 and TRBJ2-1; 12 bases line up with TRBD2. CDR1 and CDR2 from the germline V gene are SGHVS and FNYEAQ. CDR3 length: 16 amino acids. With 5 bases clipped from V and 5 bases from J, the junction kept 7 bases outside the gene matches. The CDR3 region is CASSPGLAGRHNEQFF. CDR3 DNA sequence: TGTGCCAGCAGCCCCGGACTAGCGGGACGTCACAATGAGCAGTTCTTC.

This clone was seen only a few times. The V and J genes are TRBV5-8 and TRBJ1-1; D may be TRBD1 (6 bases). Germline lookup yields CDR1 SGHTS and CDR2 YDEGEE. V lost 5 bases to trimming and J lost 6 bases, with 14 bases between them. This CDR3 comprises 13 residues. The CDR3 loop reads CASSLRGYSEAFF. The CDR3 DNA sequence: TGTGCCAGCAGTCTCAGGGGCTACTCTGAAGCTTTCTTT. The entire variable domain, with the rest obtained from reference TRBV5-8 and TRBJ1-1, is as follows: EAGVTQSPTHLIKTRGQQATLRCSPISGHTSVYWYQQALGLGLQFLLWYDEGEERNRGNFPPRFSGRQFPNYSSELNVNALELEDSALYLCASSLRGYSEAFFGQGTRLTVV.

The V call is TRBV19, the J call TRBJ2-7, with D maybe TRBD2 (6 bases). CDR3 length equals 13 residues. The germline V gene has CDR1 LNHDA and CDR2 SQIVND (reference sequence). With 4 bases removed from V and 2 bases from J, the gap between germline ends came to 9 bases. The CDR3 nucleotides are TGTGCCAGTAGTAGCGGGGACGCCTACGAGCAGTACTTC. Translating it yields CASSSGDAYEQYF.

The CDR3 coding sequence is TGTGCCAGCAGCCTCAGGACTAGCGGGAGGTTCCGGGAGCAGTACTTC. Its protein product is CASSLRTSGRFREQYF. J is TRBJ2-7 and V is TRBV6-4; 14 nucleotides align to TRBD2. The V gene's germline CDR1 is MRHNA and CDR2 SNTAGT. V shed 6 bases and J 7 bases; nucleotides not matched to a gene: 11. CDR3 length: 16 amino acids.

The chain carries TRBV5-1 and TRBJ2-2; D is possibly TRBD1 (6 bases). This CDR3 is built from 16 residues. The germline V and J ends were trimmed by 3 bases and 0 bases, with 12 bases remaining between them. Germline V CDR1 and CDR2: SGHRS, YFSETQ. The CDR3 DNA sequence: TGCGCCAGCAGCTCCGAGACAGGATCGAACACCGGGGAGCTGTTTTTT. Protein product: CASSSETGSNTGELFF.

The chain couples TRBV28 to TRBJ1-1, with a possible D match to TRBD1 (6 bases). V was pared by 3 bases and J by 0 bases, with 26 bases between. Germline CDR1 is MDHEN and CDR2 is SYDVKM. The CDR3 is 20 residues long. The CDR3 sequence: CASSFPTPITQGTMNTEAFF. DNA of the CDR3: TGTGCCAGCAGTTTCCCCACCCCCATCACCCAGGGGACAATGAACACTGAAGCTTTCTTT.

Worth noting for this clone: Compared with germline, one end of the junction differs, possibly owing to a read error. The chain couples TRBV7-9 to TRBJ2-1; tentative D call: TRBD1 (6 bases). The CDR3 consists of 15 residues. In germline, CDR1 is SEHNR, CDR2 FQNEAQ (reference sequence). Here the CDR3 reads CSSSFSAGVVDEQFF. For the CDR3, the DNA is TGTTCCAGCAGCTTTTCGGCAGGGGTGGTGGATGAGCAGTTCTTC.

The V and J genes are TRBV5-4 and TRBJ2-3; 10 positions match TRBD2. From germline, CDR1 is SGHNT and CDR2 YYREEE (reference sequence). V trimming: 2 bases; J trimming: 1 base; junction bases outside the gene matches: 4. This CDR3 region has 16 residues. CDR3 sequence: CASSFSGRSRTDTQYF. CDR3 DNA: TGTGCCAGCAGCTTTAGCGGGAGGTCTCGCACAGATACGCAGTATTTT.

The V gene is TRBV7-3, the J gene TRBJ2-1; tentative D call: TRBD1 (6 bases). Between the trimmed V and J ends, which lost 3 bases and 2 bases, there was a span of 8 bases. This CDR3 comprises 14 residues. Germline values: CDR1 SGHTA, CDR2 FQGTGA. CDR3 bases: TGTGCCAGCAGCTTCGCAGGGGCCTACAATGAGCAGTTCTTC. Its protein is CASSFAGAYNEQFF.

This sequence joins TRBV7-9 and TRBJ2-4; 7 nucleotides agree with TRBD1. The CDR3 has 13 residues. V lost 8 bases and J lost 5; bases outside the gene matches: 6. Germline V gives CDR1 SEHNR, CDR2 FQNEAQ (reference sequence). This chain's CDR3 is CASVSQGENIQYF. The CDR3 DNA sequence: TGTGCCAGCGTCTCGCAGGGGGAAAACATTCAGTACTTC.

The J gene is TRBJ1-1, the V gene TRBV5-1; tentatively, D is TRBD1 (6 bases). Germline V gene data show CDR1 as SGHRS and CDR2 as YFSETQ. The CDR3 is made up of 16 amino acids. With 0 bases removed from V and 4 bases from J, the gap between germline ends came to 16 bases. CDR3: CASSLARVDRFTEAFF. The CDR3 DNA is TGCGCCAGCAGCTTGGCCCGCGTGGACAGATTCACTGAAGCTTTCTTT.

The chain is built from TRBV11-2 and TRBJ1-4, with unresolved D. CDR3 length: 11 amino acids. Germline CDR1 reads SGHAT; CDR2 reads FQNNGV. V was clipped by 1 base and J by 11 bases, with 5 bases between them. The CDR3, as DNA: TGTGCCAGCAGCTTAGGAGAGAAACTGTTTTTT. Its protein is CASSLGEKLFF.

The CDR3 DNA reads as TGTGCCAGCAGTTTCTATCAGGACACGAACACCGGGGAGCTGTTTTTT. This sequence encodes CASSFYQDTNTGELFF. The chain has TRBV6-5 and TRBJ2-2; tentative D call: TRBD1 (5 bases). V lost 4 bases and J 0 bases, leaving 12 bases between the germline ends. Germline CDR1 reads MNHEY; CDR2 reads SVGAGI. This CDR3 is 16 amino acids long.

V is TRBV28 and J is TRBJ2-7, with D possibly TRBD2 on 5 matching bases. This CDR3 comprises 14 residues. The V gene lost 6 bases and the J gene lost 2 bases, with 14 bases spanning the gap. The germline gives CDR1 MDHEN, CDR2 SYDVKM. CDR3 bases: TGTGCCAGCAGCCCACCGGGAAGAGCCTACGAGCAGTACTTC. It translates to CASSPPGRAYEQYF.